This T cell receptor (beta chain) was sequenced during a study of cytomegalovirus exposure and HLA in healthy donors. Study-wide points: Follow-up analysis later connected one missense variant in DCLRE1C with trimming of TCR beta V- and J-genes.

Germline CDR1 is SGHAT and CDR2 is FQDESV (reference sequence). The CDR3 is 15 residues long. Losses at the gene ends were 1 base for V and 2 bases for J; bases not matched to a gene: 4. This clone was recorded only once. Its cognate antigen is unknown. Primers for the PCR totalled 60 Vbeta and 13 Jbeta. The assay was immunoSEQ multiplex PCR, and TCRdb's table has in-frame clones only and misses some. The table records 100,000 to 150,000 clones, over 60% of them present only once. This rearrangement joins TRBV11-1 to TRBJ1-1, with TRBD1 matching 7 bases. Sample: PBMCs. This TCR derives from an older woman in good health and CMV-seropositive. The CDR3 reads CASSLVQGVNTEAFF. The CDR3 nucleotides are TGTGCCAGCAGCTTAGTGCAGGGGGTTAACACTGAAGCTTTCTTT.